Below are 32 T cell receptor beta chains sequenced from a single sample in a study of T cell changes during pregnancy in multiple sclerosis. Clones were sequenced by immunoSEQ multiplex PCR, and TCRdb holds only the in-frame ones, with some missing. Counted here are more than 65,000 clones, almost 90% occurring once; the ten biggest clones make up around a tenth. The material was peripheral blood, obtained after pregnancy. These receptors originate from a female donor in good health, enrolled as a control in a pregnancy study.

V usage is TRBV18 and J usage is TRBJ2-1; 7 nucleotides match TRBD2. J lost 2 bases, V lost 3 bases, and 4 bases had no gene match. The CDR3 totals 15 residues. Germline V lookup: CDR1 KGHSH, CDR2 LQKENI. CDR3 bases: TGTGCCAGCTCACCCCCTCGGGGGGCCTACAATGAGCAGTTCTTC. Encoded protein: CASSPPRGAYNEQFF.

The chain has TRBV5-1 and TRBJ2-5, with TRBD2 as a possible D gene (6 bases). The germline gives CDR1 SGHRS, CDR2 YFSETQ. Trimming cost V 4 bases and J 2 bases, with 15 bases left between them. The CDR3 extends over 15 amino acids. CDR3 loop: CASSGGSGPQETQYF. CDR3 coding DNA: TGCGCCAGCAGCGGGGGGAGCGGGCCTCAAGAGACCCAGTACTTC.

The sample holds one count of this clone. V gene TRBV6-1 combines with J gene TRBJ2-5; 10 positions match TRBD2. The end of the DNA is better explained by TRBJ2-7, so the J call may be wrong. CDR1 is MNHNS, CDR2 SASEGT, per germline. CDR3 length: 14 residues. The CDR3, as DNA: TGTGCCAGCAGACCAGCGGGAGGGCGAGACGAGCAGTACTTC. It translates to CASRPAGGRDEQYF.

The CDR3 spells CSVRGQGVNEQFF. The CDR3 DNA sequence: TGCAGCGTTAGAGGACAGGGGGTTAATGAGCAGTTCTTC. The J gene is TRBJ2-1, the V gene TRBV29-1; 10 bases line up with TRBD1. The CDR3 spans 13 residues. V dropped 5 bases and J dropped 7; count of bases not matched to a gene: 5. CDR1 is SQVTM, CDR2 ANQGSEA, per germline.

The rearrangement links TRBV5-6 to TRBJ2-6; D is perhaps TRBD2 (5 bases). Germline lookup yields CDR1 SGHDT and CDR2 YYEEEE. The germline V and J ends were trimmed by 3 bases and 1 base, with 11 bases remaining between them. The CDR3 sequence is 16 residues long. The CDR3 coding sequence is TGTGCCAGCAGCTCCACATCGGGGTCTGGGGCCAACGTCCTGACTTTC. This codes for CASSSTSGSGANVLTF. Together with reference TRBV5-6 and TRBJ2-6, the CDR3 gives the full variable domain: DAGVTQSPTHLIKTRGQQVTLRCSPKSGHDTVSWYQQALGQGPQFIFQYYEEEERQRGNFPDRFSGHQFPNYSSELNVNALLLGDSALYLCASSSTSGSGANVLTFGAGSRLTVL.

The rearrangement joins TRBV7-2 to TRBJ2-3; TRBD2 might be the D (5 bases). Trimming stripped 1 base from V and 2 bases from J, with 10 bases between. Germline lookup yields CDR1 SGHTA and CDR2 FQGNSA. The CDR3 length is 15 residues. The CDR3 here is CASSLVAGYTDTQYF. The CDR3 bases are TGTGCCAGCAGCTTAGTGGCGGGCTACACAGATACGCAGTATTTT.

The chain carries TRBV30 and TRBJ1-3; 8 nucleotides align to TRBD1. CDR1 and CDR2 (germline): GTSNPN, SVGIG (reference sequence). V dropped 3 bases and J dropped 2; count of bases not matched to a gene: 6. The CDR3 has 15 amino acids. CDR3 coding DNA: TGTGCCTGGAGCGCGGGACAGGCCCCTGGAAACACCATATATTTT. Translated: CAWSAGQAPGNTIYF. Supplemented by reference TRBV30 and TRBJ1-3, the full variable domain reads SQTIHQWPATLVQPVGSPLSLECTVEGTSNPNLYWYRQAAGRGLQLLFYSVGIGQISSEVPQNLSASRPQDRQFILSSKKLLLSDSGFYLCAWSAGQAPGNTIYFGEGSWLTVV.

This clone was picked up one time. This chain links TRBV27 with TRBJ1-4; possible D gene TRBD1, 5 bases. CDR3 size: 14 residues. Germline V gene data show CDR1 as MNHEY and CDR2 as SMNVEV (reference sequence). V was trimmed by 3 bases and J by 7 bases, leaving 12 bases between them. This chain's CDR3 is CASSFSGVGEKLFF. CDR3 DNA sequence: TGTGCCAGCAGTTTTTCGGGGGTGGGTGAAAAACTGTTTTTT.

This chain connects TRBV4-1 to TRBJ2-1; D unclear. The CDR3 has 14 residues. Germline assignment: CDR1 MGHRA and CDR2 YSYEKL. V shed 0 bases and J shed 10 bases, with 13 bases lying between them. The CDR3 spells CASSQDGLVWEQFF. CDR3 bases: TGCGCCAGCAGCCAAGACGGTCTAGTCTGGGAGCAGTTCTTC.

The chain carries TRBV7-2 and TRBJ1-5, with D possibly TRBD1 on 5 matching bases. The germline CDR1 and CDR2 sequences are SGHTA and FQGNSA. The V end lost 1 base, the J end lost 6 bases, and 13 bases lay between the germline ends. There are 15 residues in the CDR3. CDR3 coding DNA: TGTGCCAGCAGCTTAGGGGGGGTTAGCGGTCAGCCCCAGCATTTT. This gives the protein CASSLGGVSGQPQHF.

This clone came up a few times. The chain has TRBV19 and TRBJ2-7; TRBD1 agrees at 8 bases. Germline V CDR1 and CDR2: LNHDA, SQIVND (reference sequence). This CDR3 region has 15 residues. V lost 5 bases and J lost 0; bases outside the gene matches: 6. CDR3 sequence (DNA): TGTGCCAGTAGTGACAGACAGGGGTCCTCCTACGAGCAGTACTTC. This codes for CASSDRQGSSYEQYF.

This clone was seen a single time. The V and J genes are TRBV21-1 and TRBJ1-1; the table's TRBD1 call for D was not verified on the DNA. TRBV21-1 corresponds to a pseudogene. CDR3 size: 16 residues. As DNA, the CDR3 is TGTGCCAGCAGCAAACCACAGGGGACCCAGAACACTGAAGCTTTCTTT. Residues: CASSKPQGTQNTEAFF.

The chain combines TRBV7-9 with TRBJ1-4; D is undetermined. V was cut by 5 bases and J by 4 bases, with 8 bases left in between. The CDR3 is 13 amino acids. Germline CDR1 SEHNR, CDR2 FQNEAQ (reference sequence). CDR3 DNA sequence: TGTGCCAGCAGCCTTGTCCTTAATGAAAAACTGTTTTTT. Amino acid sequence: CASSLVLNEKLFF. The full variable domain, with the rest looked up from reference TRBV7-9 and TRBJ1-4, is DTGVSQNPRHKITKRGQNVTFRCDPISEHNRLYWYRQTLGQGPEFLTYFQNEAQLEKSRLLSDRFSAERPKGSFSTLEIQRTEQGDSAMYLCASSLVLNEKLFFGSGTQLSVL.

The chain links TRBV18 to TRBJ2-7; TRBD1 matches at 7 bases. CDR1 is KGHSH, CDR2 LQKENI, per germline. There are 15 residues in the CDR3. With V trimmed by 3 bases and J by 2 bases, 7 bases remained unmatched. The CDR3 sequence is CASSPRDRPTYEQYF. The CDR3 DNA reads TGTGCCAGCTCACCCCGGGACAGACCTACCTACGAGCAGTACTTC.

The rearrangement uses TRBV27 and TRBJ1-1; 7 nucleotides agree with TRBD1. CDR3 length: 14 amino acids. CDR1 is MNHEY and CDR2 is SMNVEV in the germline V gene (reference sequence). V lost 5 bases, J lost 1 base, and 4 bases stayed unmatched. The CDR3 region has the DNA TGTGCCAGCAGTGCCCGACAGGGGAACACTGAAGCTTTCTTT. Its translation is CASSARQGNTEAFF.

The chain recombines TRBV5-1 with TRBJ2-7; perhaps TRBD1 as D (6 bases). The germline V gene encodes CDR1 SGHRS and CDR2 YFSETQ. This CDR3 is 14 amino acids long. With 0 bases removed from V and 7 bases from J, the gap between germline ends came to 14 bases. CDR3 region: CASSLAGASFEQYF. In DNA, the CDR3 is TGCGCCAGCAGCTTGGCAGGGGCCTCCTTTGAGCAGTACTTC.

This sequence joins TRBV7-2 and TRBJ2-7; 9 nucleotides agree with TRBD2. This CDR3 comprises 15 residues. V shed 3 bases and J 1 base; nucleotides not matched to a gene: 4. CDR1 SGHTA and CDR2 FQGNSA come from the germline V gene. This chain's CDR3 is CASSFGSGGSYEQYF. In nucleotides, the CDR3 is TGTGCCAGCAGCTTTGGTAGCGGGGGATCCTACGAGCAGTACTTC.

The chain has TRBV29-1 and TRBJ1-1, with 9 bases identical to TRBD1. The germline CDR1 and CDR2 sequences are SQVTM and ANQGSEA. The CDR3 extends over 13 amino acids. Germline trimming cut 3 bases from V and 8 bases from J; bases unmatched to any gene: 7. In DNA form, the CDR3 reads TGCAGCGTTGACCCGGTAGGGACAGGGGAAGCTTTCTTT. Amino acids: CSVDPVGTGEAFF.

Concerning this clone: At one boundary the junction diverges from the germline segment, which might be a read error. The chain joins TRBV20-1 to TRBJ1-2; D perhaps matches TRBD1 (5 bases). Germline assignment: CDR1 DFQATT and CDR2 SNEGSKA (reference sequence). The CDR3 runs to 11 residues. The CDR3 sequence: CSARVLDSVSF. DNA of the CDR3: TGCAGTGCTAGAGTTCTAGACAGCGTATCCTTC.

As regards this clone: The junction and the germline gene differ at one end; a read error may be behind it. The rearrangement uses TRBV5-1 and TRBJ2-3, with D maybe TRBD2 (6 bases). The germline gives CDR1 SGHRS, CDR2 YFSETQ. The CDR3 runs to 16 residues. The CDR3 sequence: CASSLDGGISTYTQYF. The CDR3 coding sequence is TGCGCCAGCAGCTTGGACGGCGGGATTAGCACATATACGCAGTATTTT.

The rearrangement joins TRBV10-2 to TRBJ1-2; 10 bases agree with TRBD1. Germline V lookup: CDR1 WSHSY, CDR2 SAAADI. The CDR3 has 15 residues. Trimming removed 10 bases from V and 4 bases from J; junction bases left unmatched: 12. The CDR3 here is CATWGSRTGGYGYTF. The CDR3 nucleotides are TGCGCCACGTGGGGGTCGCGGACAGGGGGCTATGGCTACACCTTC.

The CDR3 coding sequence is TGTGCCTATGCGGCTAGCGCCGACGCCTACGAGCAGTACTTC. It codes for CAYAASADAYEQYF. This chain connects TRBV30 to TRBJ2-7; D may be TRBD2 (6 bases). The CDR3 has 14 residues. Germline CDR1 is GTSNPN and CDR2 is SVGIG (reference sequence). V was trimmed by 7 bases and J by 2 bases, leaving 18 bases between them.

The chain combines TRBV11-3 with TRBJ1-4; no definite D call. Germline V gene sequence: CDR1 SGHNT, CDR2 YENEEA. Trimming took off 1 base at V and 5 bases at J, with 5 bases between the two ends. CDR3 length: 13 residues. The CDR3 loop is CASSLVLNEKLFF. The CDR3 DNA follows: TGTGCCAGCAGCTTAGTCCTCAATGAAAAACTGTTTTTT. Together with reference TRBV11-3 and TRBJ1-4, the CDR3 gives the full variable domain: EAGVVQSPRYKIIEKKQPVAFWCNPISGHNTLYWYLQNLGQGPELLIRYENEEAVDDSQLPKDRFSAERLKGVDSTLKIQPAELGDSAVYLCASSLVLNEKLFFGSGTQLSVL.

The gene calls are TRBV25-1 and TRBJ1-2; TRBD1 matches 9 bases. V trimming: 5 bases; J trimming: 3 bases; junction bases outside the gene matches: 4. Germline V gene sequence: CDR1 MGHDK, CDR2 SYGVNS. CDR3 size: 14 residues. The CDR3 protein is CASSITGGHYGYTF. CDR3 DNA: TGTGCCAGCAGTATAACAGGGGGCCACTATGGCTACACCTTC.

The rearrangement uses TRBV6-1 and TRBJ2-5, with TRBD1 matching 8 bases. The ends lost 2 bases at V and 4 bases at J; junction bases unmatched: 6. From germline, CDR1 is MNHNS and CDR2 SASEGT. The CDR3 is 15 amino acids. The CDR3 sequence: CASSEPQGVSETQYF. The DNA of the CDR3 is TGTGCCAGCAGTGAACCACAGGGGGTTTCAGAGACCCAGTACTTC.

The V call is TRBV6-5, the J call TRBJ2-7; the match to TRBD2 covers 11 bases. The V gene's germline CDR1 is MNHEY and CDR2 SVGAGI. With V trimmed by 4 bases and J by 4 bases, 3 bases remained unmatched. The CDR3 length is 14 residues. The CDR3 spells CASSSTSGAYEQYF. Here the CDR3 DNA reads TGTGCCAGCAGTTCGACTAGCGGGGCTTACGAGCAGTACTTC.

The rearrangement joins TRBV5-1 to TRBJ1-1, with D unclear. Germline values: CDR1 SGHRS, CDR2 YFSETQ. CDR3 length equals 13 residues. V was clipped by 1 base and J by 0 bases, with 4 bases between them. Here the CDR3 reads CASSLQMNTEAFF. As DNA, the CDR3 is TGCGCCAGCAGCTTGCAGATGAACACTGAAGCTTTCTTT.

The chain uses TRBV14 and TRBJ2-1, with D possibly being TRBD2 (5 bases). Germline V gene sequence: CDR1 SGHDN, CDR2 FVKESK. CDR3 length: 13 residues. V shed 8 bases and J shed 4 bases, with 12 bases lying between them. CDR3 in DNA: TGTGCCAGCGGGAGTTCCCTTTACAATGAGCAGTTCTTC. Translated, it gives CASGSSLYNEQFF. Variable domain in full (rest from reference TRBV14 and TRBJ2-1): EAGVTQFPSHSVIEKGQTVTLRCDPISGHDNLYWYRRVMGKEIKFLLHFVKESKQDESGMPNNRFLAERTGGTYSTLKVQPAELEDSGVYFCASGSSLYNEQFFGPGTRLTVL.

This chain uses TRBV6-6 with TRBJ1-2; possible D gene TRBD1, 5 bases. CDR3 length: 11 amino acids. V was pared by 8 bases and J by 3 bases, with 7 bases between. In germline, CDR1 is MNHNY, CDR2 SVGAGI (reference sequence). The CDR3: CASSGDYGYTF. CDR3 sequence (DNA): TGTGCCAGCTCGGGGGACTATGGCTACACCTTC.

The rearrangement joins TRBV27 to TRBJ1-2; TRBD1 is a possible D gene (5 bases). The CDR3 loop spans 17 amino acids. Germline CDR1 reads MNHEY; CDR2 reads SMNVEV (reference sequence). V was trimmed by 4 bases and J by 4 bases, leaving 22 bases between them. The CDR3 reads CASSYLRQDRKIYGYTF. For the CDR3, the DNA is TGTGCCAGCAGTTACTTGCGCCAAGACAGAAAAATCTATGGCTACACCTTC.

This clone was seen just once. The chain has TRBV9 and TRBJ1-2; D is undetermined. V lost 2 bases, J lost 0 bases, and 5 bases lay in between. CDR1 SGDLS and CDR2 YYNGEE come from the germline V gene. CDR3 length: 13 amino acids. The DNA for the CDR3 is TGTGCCAGCAGCGTCCTTACTAACTATGGCTACACCTTC. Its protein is CASSVLTNYGYTF.

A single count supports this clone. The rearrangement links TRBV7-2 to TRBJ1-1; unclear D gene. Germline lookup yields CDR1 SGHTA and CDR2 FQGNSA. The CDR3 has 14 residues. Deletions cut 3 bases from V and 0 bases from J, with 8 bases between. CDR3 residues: CASSFGVMNTEAFF. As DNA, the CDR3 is TGTGCCAGCAGCTTCGGGGTGATGAACACTGAAGCTTTCTTT.